This T cell receptor beta chain was captured in a study of T cells in Graves' hyperthyroidism and ophthalmopathy. Study observations and caveats: Most thyroid clonotypes expanded above 0.001 were also detected in blood.

Amplified TCR beta CDR3 regions came from RNA transcripts. TCR CDR3 regions were first amplified by RT-PCR with HTBI primers. TCRdb processed the multiplex PCR reads anew with MiXCR; each CDR3 protein has one entry. The data show tens of thousands of distinct CDR3 sequences, 45% seen once. This CDR3 is 15 amino acids long. Germline CDR1 is LNHDA and CDR2 is SQIVND (reference sequence). Graves' hyperthyroidism qualified as stable when ophthalmopathy did not progress within 18 months. As concerns this clonotype: Its antigen is unidentified. One end of the junction does not line up with germline, which may come from a read error.

This TCR derives from a woman younger than 45 with Graves' hyperthyroidism. V usage is TRBV19 and J usage is TRBJ1-2; D is possibly TRBD1 (5 bases). Input material: blood. CDR3 amino acids: CVSIPGGQSCYGYTF. The CDR3 nucleotides are TGTGTCAGTATCCCGGGGGGTCAATCATGCTATGGCTACACCTTC.